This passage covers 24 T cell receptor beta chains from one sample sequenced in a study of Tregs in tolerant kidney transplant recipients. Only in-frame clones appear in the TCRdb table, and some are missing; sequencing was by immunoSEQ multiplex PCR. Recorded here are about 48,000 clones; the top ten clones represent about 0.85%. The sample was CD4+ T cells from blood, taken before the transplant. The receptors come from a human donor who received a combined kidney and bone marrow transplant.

The CDR3 bases that were read are TGCAGCGTGTCGCAGGGGAGAAGCTATGGC. This sequence encodes CSVSQGRSYG. The whole CDR3 sequence reads CSVSQGRSYGYTF. This chain joins TRBV29-1 and TRBJ1-2; tentatively, D is TRBD1 (6 bases). The read ends 3 residues before the CDR3 terminus; that terminus is restored from the germline J gene. Germline V gene data show CDR1 as SQVTM and CDR2 as ANQGSEA. V gave up 6 bases and J gave up 4 bases, with 15 bases separating them. This CDR3 region has 13 residues. Looking up the rest from reference TRBV29-1 and TRBJ1-2 gives the full variable domain: SAVISQKPSRDICQRGTSLTIQCQVDSQVTMMFWYRQQPGQSLTLIATANQGSEATYESGFVIDKFPISRPNLTFSTLTVSNMSPEDSSIYLCSVSQGRSYGYTFGSGTRLTVV.

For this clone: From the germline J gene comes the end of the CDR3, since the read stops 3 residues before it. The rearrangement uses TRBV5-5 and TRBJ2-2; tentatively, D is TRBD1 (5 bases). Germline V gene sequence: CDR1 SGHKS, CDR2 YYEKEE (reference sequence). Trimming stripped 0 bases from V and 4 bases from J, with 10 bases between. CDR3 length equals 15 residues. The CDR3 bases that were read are TGTGCCAGCAGCTTGGGCAGGGTATCCACCGGGGAG. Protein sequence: CASSLGRVSTGE. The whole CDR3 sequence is CASSLGRVSTGELFF.

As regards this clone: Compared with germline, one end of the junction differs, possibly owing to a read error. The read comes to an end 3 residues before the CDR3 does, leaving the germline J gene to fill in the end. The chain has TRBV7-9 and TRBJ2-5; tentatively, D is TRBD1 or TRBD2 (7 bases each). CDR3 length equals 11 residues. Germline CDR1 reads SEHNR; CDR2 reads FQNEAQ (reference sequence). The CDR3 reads CTTGEGETQYF. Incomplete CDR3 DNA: TGCACAACAGGGGAGGGAGAGACC.

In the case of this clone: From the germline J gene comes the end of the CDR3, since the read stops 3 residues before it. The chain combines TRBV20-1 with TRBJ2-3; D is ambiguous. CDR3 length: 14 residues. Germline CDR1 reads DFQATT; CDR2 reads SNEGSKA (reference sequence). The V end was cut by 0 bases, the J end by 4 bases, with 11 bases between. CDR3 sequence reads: CSARDPRGPDTQYF. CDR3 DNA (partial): TGCAGTGCTAGAGATCCCAGAGGTCCAGATACG.

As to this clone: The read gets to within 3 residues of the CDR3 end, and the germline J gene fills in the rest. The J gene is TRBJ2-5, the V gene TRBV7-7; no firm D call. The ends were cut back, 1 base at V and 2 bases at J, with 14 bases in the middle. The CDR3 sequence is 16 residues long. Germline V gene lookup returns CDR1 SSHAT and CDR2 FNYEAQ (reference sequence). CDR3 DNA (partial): TGTGCCAGCAGCTTAGGTACTCGGCAGGAACAAGAGACC. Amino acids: CASSLGTRQEQET. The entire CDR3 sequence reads CASSLGTRQEQETQYF. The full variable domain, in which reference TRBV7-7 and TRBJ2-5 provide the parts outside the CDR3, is GAGVSQSPRYKVTKRGQDVTLRCDPISSHATLYWYQQALGQGPEFLTYFNYEAQPDKSGLPSDRFSAERPEGSISTLTIQRTEQRDSAMYRCASSLGTRQEQETQYFGPGTRLLVL.

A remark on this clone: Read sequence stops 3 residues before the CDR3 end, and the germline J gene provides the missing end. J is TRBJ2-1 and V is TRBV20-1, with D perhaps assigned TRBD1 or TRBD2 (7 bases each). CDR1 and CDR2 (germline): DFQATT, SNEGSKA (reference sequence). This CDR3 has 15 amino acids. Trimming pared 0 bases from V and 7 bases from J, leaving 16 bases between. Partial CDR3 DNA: TGCAGTGCTAGAGATCCTCAAGCGGGACAGAATGAG. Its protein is CSARDPQAGQNE. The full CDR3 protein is CSARDPQAGQNEQFF.

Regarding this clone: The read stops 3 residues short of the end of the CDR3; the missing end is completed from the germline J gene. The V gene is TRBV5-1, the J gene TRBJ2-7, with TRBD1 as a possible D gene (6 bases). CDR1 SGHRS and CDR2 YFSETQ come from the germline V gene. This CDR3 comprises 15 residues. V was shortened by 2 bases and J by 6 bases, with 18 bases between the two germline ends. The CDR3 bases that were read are TGCGCCAGCAGCTTTGCTCGGACAGTCCTTGGCGAG. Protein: CASSFARTVLGE. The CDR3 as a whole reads CASSFARTVLGEQYF.

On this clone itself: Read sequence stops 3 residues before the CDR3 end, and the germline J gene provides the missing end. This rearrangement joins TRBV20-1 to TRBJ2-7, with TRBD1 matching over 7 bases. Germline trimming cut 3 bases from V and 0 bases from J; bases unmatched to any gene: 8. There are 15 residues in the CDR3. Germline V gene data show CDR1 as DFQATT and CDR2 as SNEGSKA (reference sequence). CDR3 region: CSASPATGISYEQYF. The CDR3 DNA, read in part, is TGCAGTGCTAGCCCGGCGACAGGGATCTCCTACGAG.

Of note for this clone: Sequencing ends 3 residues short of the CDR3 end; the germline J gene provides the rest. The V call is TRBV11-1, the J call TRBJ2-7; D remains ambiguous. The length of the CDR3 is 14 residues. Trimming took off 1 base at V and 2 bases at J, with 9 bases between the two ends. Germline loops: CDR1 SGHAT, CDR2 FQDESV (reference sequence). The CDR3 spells CASSLEGITYEQYF. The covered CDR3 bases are TGTGCCAGCAGCTTAGAGGGCATAACCTACGAG.

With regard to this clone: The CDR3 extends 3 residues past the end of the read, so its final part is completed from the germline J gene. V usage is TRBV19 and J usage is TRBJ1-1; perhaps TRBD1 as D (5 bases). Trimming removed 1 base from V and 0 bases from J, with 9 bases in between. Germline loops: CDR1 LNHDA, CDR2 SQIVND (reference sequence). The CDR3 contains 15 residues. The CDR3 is CASSIVGVMNTEAFF. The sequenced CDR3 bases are TGTGCCAGTAGTATAGTAGGGGTAATGAACACTGAA.

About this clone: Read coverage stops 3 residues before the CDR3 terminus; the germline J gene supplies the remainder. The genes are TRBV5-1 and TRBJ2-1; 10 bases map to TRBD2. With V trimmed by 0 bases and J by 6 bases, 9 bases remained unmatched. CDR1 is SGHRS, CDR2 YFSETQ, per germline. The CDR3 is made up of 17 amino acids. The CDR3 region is CASSLAKGLATTNEQFF. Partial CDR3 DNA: TGCGCCAGCAGCTTGGCCAAGGGACTAGCGACAACCAATGAG.

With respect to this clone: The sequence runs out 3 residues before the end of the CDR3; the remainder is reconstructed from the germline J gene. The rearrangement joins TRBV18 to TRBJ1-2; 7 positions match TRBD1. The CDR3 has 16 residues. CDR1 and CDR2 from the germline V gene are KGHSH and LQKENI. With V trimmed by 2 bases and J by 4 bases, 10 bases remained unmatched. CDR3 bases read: TGTGCCAGCTCACCAGAAGGACAGGCTGGGGGCTATGGC. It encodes CASSPEGQAGGYG. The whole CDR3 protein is CASSPEGQAGGYGYTF.

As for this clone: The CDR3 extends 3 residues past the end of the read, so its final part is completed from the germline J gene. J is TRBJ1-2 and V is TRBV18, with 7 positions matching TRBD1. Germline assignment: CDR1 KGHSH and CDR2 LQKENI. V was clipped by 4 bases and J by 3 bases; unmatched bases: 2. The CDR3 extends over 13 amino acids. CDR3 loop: CASSRGGDYGYTF. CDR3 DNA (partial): TGTGCCAGCTCACGAGGGGGCGACTATGGC.

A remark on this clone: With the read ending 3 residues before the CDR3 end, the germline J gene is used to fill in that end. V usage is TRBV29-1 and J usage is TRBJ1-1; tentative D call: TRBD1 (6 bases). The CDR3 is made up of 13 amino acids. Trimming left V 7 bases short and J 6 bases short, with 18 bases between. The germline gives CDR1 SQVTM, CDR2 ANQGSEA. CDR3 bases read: TGCAGCGGACGTCGCAGGGGAAAGGCTGAA. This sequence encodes CSGRRRGKAE. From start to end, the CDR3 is CSGRRRGKAEAFF. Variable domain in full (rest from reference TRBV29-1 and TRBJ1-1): SAVISQKPSRDICQRGTSLTIQCQVDSQVTMMFWYRQQPGQSLTLIATANQGSEATYESGFVIDKFPISRPNLTFSTLTVSNMSPEDSSIYLCSGRRRGKAEAFFGQGTRLTVV.

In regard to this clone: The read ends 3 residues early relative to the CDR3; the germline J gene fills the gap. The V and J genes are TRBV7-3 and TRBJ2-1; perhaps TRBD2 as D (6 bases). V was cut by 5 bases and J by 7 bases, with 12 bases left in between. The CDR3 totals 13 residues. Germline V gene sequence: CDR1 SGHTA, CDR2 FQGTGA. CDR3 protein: CASSPPGLNEQFF. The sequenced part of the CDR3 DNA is TGTGCCAGCAGCCCCCCGGGACTTAATGAG.

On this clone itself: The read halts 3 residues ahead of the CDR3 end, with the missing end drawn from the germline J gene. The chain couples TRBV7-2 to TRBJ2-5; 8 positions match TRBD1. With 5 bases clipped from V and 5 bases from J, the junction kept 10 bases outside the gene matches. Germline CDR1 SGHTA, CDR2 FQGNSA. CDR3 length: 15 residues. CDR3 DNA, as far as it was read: TGTGCCAGCAGCCAAAGGCAGGGGGCAGGGGAGACC. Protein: CASSQRQGAGET. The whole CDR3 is CASSQRQGAGETQYF. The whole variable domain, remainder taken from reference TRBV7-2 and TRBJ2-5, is GAGVSQSPSNKVTEKGKDVELRCDPISGHTALYWYRQSLGQGLEFLIYFQGNSAPDKSGLPSDRFSAERTGGSVSTLTIQRTQQEDSAVYLCASSQRQGAGETQYFGPGTRLLVL.

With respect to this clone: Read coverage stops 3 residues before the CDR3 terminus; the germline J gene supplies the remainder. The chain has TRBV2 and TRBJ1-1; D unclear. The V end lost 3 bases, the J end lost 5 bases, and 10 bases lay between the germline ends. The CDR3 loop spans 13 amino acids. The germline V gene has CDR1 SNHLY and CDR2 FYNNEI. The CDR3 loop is CASSDPPATEAFF. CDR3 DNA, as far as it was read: TGTGCCAGCAGTGACCCTCCCGCGACTGAA.

This chain's CDR3 is CASSAPSGEQYF. The sequenced part of the CDR3 DNA is TGTGCCAGCAGTGCACCCTCAGGCGAG. The V call is TRBV6-1, the J call TRBJ2-7, with D unresolved. The CDR3 is cut off 3 residues early in the read; its end comes from the germline J gene. Germline CDR1 is MNHNS and CDR2 is SASEGT. This CDR3 is 12 amino acids long. The germline V and J ends were trimmed by 4 bases and 6 bases, with 10 bases remaining between them.

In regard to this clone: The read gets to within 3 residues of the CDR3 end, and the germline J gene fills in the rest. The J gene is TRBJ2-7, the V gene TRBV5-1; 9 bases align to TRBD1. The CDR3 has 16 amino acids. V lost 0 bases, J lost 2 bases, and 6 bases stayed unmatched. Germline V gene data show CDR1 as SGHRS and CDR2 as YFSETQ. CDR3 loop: CASSLGVRQGAYEQYF. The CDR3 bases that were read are TGCGCCAGCAGCTTGGGAGTCAGACAGGGGGCCTACGAG.

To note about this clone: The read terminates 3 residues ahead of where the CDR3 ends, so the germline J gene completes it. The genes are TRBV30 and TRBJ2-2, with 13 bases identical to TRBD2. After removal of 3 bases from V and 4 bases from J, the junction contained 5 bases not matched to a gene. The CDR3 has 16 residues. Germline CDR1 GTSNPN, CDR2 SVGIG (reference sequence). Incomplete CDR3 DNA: TGTGCCTGGAGCAGGGGACTAGCGGGGAGCACCGGGGAG. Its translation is CAWSRGLAGSTGE. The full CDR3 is CAWSRGLAGSTGELFF.

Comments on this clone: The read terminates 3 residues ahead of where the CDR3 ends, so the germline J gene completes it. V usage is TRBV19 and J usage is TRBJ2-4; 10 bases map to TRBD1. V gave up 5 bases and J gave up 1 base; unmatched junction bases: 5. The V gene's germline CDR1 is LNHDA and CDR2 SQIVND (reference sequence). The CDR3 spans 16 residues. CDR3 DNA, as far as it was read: TGTGCCAGTAGTGTACCGGGACAGGGGGCCAAAAACATT. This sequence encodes CASSVPGQGAKNI. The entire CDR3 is CASSVPGQGAKNIQYF.

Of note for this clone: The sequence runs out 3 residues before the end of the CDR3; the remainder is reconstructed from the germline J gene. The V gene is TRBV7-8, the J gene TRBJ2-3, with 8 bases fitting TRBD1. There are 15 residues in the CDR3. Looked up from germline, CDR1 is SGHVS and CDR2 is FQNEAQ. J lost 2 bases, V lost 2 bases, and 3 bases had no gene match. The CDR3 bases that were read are TGTGCCAGCAGCTTACAGGACAGGGACACAGATACG. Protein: CASSLQDRDTDT. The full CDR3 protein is CASSLQDRDTDTQYF.

The CDR3 protein is CASSITILSSYEQYF. The sequenced part of the CDR3 DNA is TGTGCCAGTAGTATAACTATTCTAAGCTCCTACGAG. The chain couples TRBV19 to TRBJ2-7; D is ambiguous. The read ends 3 residues before the CDR3 terminus; that terminus is restored from the germline J gene. CDR3 length equals 15 residues. Germline CDR1 is LNHDA and CDR2 is SQIVND (reference sequence). V was shortened by 2 bases and J by 0 bases, with 11 bases between the two germline ends. Full variable domain (outside the CDR3, taken from reference TRBV19 and TRBJ2-7): DGGITQSPKYLFRKEGQNVTLSCEQNLNHDAMYWYRQDPGQGLRLIYYSQIVNDFQKGDIAEGYSVSREKKESFPLTVTSAQKNPTAFYLCASSITILSSYEQYFGPGTRLTVT.

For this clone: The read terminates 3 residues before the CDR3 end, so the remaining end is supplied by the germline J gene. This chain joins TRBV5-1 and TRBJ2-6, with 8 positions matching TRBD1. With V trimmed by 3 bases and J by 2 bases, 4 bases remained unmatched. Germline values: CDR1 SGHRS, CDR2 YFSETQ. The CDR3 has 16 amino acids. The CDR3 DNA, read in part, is TGCGCCAGCAGCTATGACAGGGGAGCTGGGGCCAACGTC. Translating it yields CASSYDRGAGANV. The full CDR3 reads CASSYDRGAGANVLTF.